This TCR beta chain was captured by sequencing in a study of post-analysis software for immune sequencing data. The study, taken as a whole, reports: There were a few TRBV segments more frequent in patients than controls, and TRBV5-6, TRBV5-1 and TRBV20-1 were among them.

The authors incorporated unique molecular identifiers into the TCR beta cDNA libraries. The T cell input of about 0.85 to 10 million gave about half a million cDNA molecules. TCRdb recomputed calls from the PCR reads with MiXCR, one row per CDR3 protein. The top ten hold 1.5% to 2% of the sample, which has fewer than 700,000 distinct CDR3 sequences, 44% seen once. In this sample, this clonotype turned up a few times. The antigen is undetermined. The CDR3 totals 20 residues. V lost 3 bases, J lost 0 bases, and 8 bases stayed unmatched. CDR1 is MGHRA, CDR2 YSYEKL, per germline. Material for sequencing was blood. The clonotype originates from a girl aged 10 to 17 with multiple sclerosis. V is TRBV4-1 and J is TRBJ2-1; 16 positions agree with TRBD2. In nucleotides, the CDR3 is TGCGCCAGCAGCCAGGACCCCGGGACTAGCGGGAGGGCCTCCTACAATGAGCAGTTCTTC. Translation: CASSQDPGTSGRASYNEQFF.